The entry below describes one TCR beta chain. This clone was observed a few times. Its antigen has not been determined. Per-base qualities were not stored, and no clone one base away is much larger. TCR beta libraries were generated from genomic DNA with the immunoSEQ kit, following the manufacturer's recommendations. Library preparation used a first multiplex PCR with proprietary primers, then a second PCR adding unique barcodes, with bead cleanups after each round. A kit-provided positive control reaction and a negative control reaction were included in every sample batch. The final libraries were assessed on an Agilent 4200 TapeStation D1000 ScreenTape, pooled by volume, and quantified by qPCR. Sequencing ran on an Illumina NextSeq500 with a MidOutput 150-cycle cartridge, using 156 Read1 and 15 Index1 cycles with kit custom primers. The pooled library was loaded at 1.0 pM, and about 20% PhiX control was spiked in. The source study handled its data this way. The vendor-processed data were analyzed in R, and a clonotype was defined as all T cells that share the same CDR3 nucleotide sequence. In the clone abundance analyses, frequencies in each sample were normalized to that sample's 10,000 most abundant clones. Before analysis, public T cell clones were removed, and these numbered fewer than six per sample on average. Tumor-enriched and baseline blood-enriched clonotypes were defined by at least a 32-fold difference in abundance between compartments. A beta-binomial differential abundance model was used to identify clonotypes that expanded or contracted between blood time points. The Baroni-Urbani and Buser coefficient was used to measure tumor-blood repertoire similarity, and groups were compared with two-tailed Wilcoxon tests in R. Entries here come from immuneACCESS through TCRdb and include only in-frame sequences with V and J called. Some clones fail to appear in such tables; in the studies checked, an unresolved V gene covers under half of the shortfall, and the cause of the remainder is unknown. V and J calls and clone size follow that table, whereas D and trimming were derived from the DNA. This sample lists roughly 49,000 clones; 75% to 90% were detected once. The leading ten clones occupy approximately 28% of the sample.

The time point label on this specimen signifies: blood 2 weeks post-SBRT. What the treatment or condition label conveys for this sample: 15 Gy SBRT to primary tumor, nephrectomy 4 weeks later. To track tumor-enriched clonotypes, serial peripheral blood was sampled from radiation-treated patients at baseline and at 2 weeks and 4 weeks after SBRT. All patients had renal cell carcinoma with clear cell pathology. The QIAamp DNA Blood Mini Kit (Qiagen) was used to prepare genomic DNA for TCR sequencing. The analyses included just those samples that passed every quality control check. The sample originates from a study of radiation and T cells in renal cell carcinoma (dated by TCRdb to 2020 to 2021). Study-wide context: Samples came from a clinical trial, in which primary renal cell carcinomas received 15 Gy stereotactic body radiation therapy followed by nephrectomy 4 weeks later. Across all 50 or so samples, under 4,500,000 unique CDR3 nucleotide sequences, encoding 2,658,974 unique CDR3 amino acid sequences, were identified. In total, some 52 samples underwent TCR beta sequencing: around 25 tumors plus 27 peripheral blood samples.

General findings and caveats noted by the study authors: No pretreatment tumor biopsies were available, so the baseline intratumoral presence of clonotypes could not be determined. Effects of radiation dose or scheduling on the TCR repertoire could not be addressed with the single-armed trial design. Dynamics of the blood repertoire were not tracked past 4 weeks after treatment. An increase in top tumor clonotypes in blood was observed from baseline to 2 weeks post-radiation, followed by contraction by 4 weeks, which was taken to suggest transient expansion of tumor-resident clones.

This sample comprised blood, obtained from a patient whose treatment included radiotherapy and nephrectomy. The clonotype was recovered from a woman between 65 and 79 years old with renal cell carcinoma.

At the DNA level, the sequence is TGCGCCAGCAGCCAGATGGGACTAGCCCGCTACGAGCAGTACTTC. It translates as CASSQMGLARYEQYF. Here the chain combines TRBV4-1 and TRBJ2-7; 9 central nucleotides agree with TRBD2. Based on the germline V gene, the CDR1 and CDR2 sequences are MGHRA and YSYEKL. Including cysteine and phenylalanine, the CDR3 has 15 amino acids. Only the CDR3 region is kept as DNA, spanning 45 bases read in frame from base 1. V lost 3 bases and J lost 3 bases, and the count of bases not matched to a germline gene is 6.